The 19 T cell receptor beta chains below come from one sample, sequenced in a study of cytomegalovirus exposure and HLA in healthy donors. Both 60 Vbeta primers and 13 Jbeta primers went into the PCR. Clones were sequenced by immunoSEQ multiplex PCR, and TCRdb holds only the in-frame ones, with some missing. The sample lists around 61,000 clones, around 62% occurring once. The sequencing sample was made of PBMCs. Receptors originate from a man aged 35 to 55 in good health and CMV-seropositive.

The chain uses TRBV9 and TRBJ2-2, with D possibly TRBD1 on 5 matching bases. Germline V gene sequence: CDR1 SGDLS, CDR2 YYNGEE. The CDR3 has 15 residues. V was clipped by 2 bases and J by 6 bases, with 14 bases between them. The CDR3 DNA follows: TGTGCCAGCAGCGTTGGGTGGCAGGGCCCCGGGGAGCTGTTTTTT. The encoded protein is CASSVGWQGPGELFF.

Only one count was recorded for this clone. V and J are TRBV7-9 and TRBJ1-2; tentative D call: TRBD1 (5 bases). Germline CDR1 reads SEHNR; CDR2 reads FQNEAQ (reference sequence). The V gene lost 5 bases and the J gene lost 5 bases, with 15 bases spanning the gap. This CDR3 is 14 amino acids long. The CDR3 loop reads CASSSGTAVYGYTF. The CDR3, as DNA: TGTGCCAGCAGCAGCGGGACGGCGGTTTATGGCTACACCTTC.

Notes on this clone: Just one base apart from a much larger clone, this may be a read error. V and J are TRBV2 and TRBJ2-6, with no clear D. V was shortened by 7 bases and J by 2 bases, with 3 bases between the two germline ends. CDR1 and CDR2 from the germline V gene are SNHLY and FYNNEI. The CDR3 consists of 12 residues. Here the CDR3 DNA reads TGTGCCAGCACTACTGGGGCCAACGTCCTGACTTTC. This translates into CASTTGANVLTF.

This clone has more than one count but fewer than ten. V gene TRBV6-1 combines with J gene TRBJ1-5, with 7 nucleotides matching TRBD1. Germline V CDR1 and CDR2: MNHNS, SASEGT. This CDR3 spans 14 amino acids. V lost 3 bases and J lost 6; bases outside the gene matches: 5. CDR3 bases: TGTGCCAGCAGTGATGGAGGGGGCGGTCAGCCCCAGCATTTT. Translated: CASSDGGGGQPQHF.

The V and J genes are TRBV5-1 and TRBJ2-2, with D possibly being TRBD1 (6 bases). CDR3 size: 14 residues. Germline V gene sequence: CDR1 SGHRS, CDR2 YFSETQ. V was pared by 5 bases and J by 6 bases, with 14 bases between. The CDR3 is CASRQGIIAGELFF. In nucleotides, the CDR3 is TGCGCCAGCAGGCAGGGGATAATAGCCGGGGAGCTGTTTTTT.

This sequence joins TRBV18 and TRBJ1-2; TRBD1 might be the D (6 bases). Germline V gives CDR1 KGHSH, CDR2 LQKENI. The CDR3 covers 14 residues. With 3 bases removed from V and 7 bases from J, the gap between germline ends came to 15 bases. The DNA for the CDR3 is TGTGCCAGCTCACCGGCGACAGGTGCTGGTGGCTACACCTTC. This sequence encodes CASSPATGAGGYTF.

The V gene is TRBV11-3, the J gene TRBJ2-3; 9 positions match TRBD2. The J segment lost 5 bases and the V segment lost 1 base, leaving 10 bases of the junction unmatched. CDR3 length: 17 amino acids. Germline V CDR1 and CDR2: SGHNT, YENEEA. CDR3 in amino acids: CASSLGVASGKIDTQYF. CDR3 DNA sequence: TGTGCCAGCAGCTTAGGAGTGGCTAGCGGGAAGATAGATACGCAGTATTTT.

The chain joins TRBV29-1 to TRBJ1-3; D is uncertain. Germline CDR1 is SQVTM and CDR2 is ANQGSEA. Trimming stripped 5 bases from V and 0 bases from J, with 8 bases between. This CDR3 comprises 13 residues. The CDR3 loop reads CSVLQSSGNTIYF. For the CDR3, the DNA is TGCAGCGTTTTACAGAGCTCTGGAAACACCATATATTTT.

This clone was picked up a small number of times. This chain uses TRBV5-8 with TRBJ2-4; weak D call: TRBD2 (5 bases). Germline CDR1 and CDR2: SGHTS and YDEGEE. This CDR3 spans 13 amino acids. V was pared by 0 bases and J by 7 bases, with 8 bases between. The CDR3 spells CASSLVGGNIQYF. CDR3 nucleotides: TGTGCCAGCAGCTTGGTCGGCGGGAACATTCAGTACTTC.

This clone was seen a handful of times. The rearrangement uses TRBV5-1 and TRBJ2-7; 8 positions agree with TRBD2. V shed 7 bases, J shed 0 bases, and the junction held 6 bases outside the gene matches. Per the germline V gene, CDR1 is SGHRS and CDR2 is YFSETQ. The length of the CDR3 is 14 residues. DNA of the CDR3: TGCGCCAGCCGATTTAGCGGGAACTCCTACGAGCAGTACTTC. Translation gives CASRFSGNSYEQYF.

V and J are TRBV29-1 and TRBJ2-5; unclear D gene. In germline, CDR1 is SQVTM, CDR2 ANQGSEA. This CDR3 is 10 amino acids long. V was clipped by 4 bases and J by 4 bases, with 4 bases between them. In DNA, the CDR3 is TGCAGCGTTGGGAGAGAGACCCAGTACTTC. It is translated as CSVGRETQYF.

This clone is a singleton in its sample. J is TRBJ2-1 and V is TRBV7-2; D is possibly TRBD2 (6 bases). Trimming took off 5 bases at V and 4 bases at J, with 12 bases between the two ends. Germline values: CDR1 SGHTA, CDR2 FQGNSA. The CDR3 length is 14 residues. The DNA of the CDR3 is TGTGCCAGCAGCCCAGCTGGGACTTACAATGAGCAGTTCTTC. Encoded protein: CASSPAGTYNEQFF.

This clone was seen a handful of times. The J gene is TRBJ2-7, the V gene TRBV7-2; the match to TRBD2 covers 10 bases. Germline loops: CDR1 SGHTA, CDR2 FQGNSA. J gave up 4 bases and V 1 base, and 7 bases lay outside the gene matches. The CDR3 is made up of 16 amino acids. CDR3 amino acids: CASSLGLEAGGYEQYF. DNA of the CDR3: TGTGCCAGCAGCTTAGGGCTGGAAGCGGGGGGGTACGAGCAGTACTTC.

The chain uses TRBV5-1 and TRBJ2-1; 13 positions agree with TRBD2. Losses at the gene ends were 4 bases for V and 4 bases for J; bases not matched to a gene: 8. This CDR3 comprises 17 residues. CDR1 is SGHRS and CDR2 is YFSETQ in the germline V gene. CDR3 sequence (DNA): TGCGCCAGCAGCCCAAGCCCACTAGCGGGAGGGTACAATGAGCAGTTCTTC. This codes for CASSPSPLAGGYNEQFF.

This clone was picked up one time. The chain combines TRBV7-2 with TRBJ1-2; 7 nucleotides line up with TRBD1. The CDR3 runs 17 residues. With V trimmed by 3 bases and J by 2 bases, 12 bases remained unmatched. CDR1 SGHTA and CDR2 FQGNSA come from the germline V gene. The CDR3 DNA sequence: TGTGCCAGCAGCTTCTCGGGACAGATATACTTCAACTATGGCTACACCTTC. Encoded protein: CASSFSGQIYFNYGYTF.

This clone was picked up a small number of times. This chain uses TRBV19 with TRBJ2-7; possible D gene TRBD2, 6 bases. Trimming pared 1 base from V and 2 bases from J, leaving 9 bases between. Germline CDR1 and CDR2: LNHDA and SQIVND (reference sequence). This CDR3 has 14 amino acids. This chain's CDR3 is CASSIVGGTYEQYF. Here the CDR3 DNA reads TGTGCCAGTAGTATAGTTGGGGGGACCTACGAGCAGTACTTC.

V is TRBV4-2 and J is TRBJ1-4; D gene unclear. Germline V lookup: CDR1 LGHNA, CDR2 YNFKEQ. The V gene lost 0 bases and the J gene lost 3 bases, with 11 bases spanning the gap. The CDR3 length is 16 residues. CDR3 amino acids: CASSQDVVQSNEKLFF. The DNA of the CDR3 is TGTGCCAGCAGCCAAGATGTGGTTCAGTCTAATGAAAAACTGTTTTTT.

This clone has only a few counts. The chain has TRBV16 and TRBJ2-1; 12 bases fit TRBD1. Trimming removed 0 bases from V and 0 bases from J; junction bases left unmatched: 9. The germline gives CDR1 KGHSY, CDR2 FQNENV. CDR3 length: 20 residues. CDR3 nucleotide sequence: TGTGCCAGCAGCCAATCAAAGGGACAGGGGGCCACTACCTCCTACAATGAGCAGTTCTTC. Its protein product is CASSQSKGQGATTSYNEQFF.

V gene TRBV6-5 combines with J gene TRBJ1-6; no clear D. Germline CDR1 reads MNHEY; CDR2 reads SVGAGI. The ends were cut back, 0 bases at V and 5 bases at J, with 8 bases in the middle. The CDR3 is made up of 15 amino acids. CDR3 DNA sequence: TGTGCCAGCAGTTACTCTAACAATCATAATTCACCCCTCCACTTT. Amino acids: CASSYSNNHNSPLHF.